The entry that follows covers one TCR beta chain sequence. Its antigen remains unidentified. This CDR3 comprises 16 residues. After removal of 5 bases from V and 3 bases from J, the junction contained 13 bases not matched to a gene. Germline V gene sequence: CDR1 KGHSH, CDR2 LQKENI. This entry comes from a study of cytomegalovirus exposure and HLA in healthy donors. General study results and limits: The CMV antigen specificity of a few CMV-associated chains was confirmed through in vitro analysis.

Data came from immunoSEQ multiplex PCR; TCRdb stores just in-frame clones and leaves some out. The profile shows 200,000 to 300,000 clones, over 75% of them singletons. The rearrangement links TRBV18 to TRBJ2-7, with 7 nucleotides matching TRBD1. Sequencing was performed on PBMCs. This TCR was recovered from a man aged 18 to 29 in good health and CMV-seropositive. CDR3 region: CASSSSFTGEIYEQYF. As DNA, the CDR3 is TGTGCCAGCTCATCATCGTTTACAGGGGAAATCTACGAGCAGTACTTC. The variable domain in full, with the rest retrieved from reference TRBV18 and TRBJ2-7, is NAGVMQNPRHLVRRRGQEARLRCSPMKGHSHVYWYRQLPEEGLKFMVYLQKENIIDESGMPKERFSAEFPKEGPSILRIQQVVRGDSAAYFCASSSSFTGEIYEQYFGPGTRLTVT.